Following are 16 T cell receptor beta chains from one sample sequenced in a study of T-cell reconstitution after alpha-beta-depleted transplantation in children listed by TCRdb under 2016. Library method: PCR. The instrument was an Illumina HiSeq 2500. TCR libraries were prepared with molecular barcoding, using unique molecular identifiers to normalize TCRbeta repertoire quantification. The public reads were quality trimmed at Q25 with fastp and then assembled into clones with MiXCR by TCRdb, keeping productive beta chains. Rows are unified per CDR3 protein, each entry keeping the most common DNA and genes. The sample yields some 530,000 distinct CDR3 sequences; under 15% were counted once. The top ten clonotypes cover about 5.4% of the sample. This specimen consisted of PBMCs from the stem cell graft donor, obtained from the stem cell graft. The receptor set was obtained from a human donor who donated a stem cell graft to a child with combined immunodeficiency.

The sample holds a few counts of this clonotype. The chain links TRBV30 to TRBJ2-3; unclear D gene. V was shortened by 0 bases and J by 0 bases, with 10 bases between the two germline ends. The CDR3 covers 15 residues. Germline CDR1 and CDR2: GTSNPN and SVGIG (reference sequence). The CDR3 region has the DNA TGTGCCTGGAGTGTCGGCCGATCTAGCACAGATACGCAGTATTTT. Translation: CAWSVGRSSTDTQYF.

This chain links TRBV12-3 or TRBV12-4 with TRBJ2-7; TRBD2 is a possible D gene (6 bases). The CDR3 runs to 15 residues. Trimming left V 4 bases short and J 0 bases short, with 13 bases between. The CDR3 here is CASSYHTGGSYEQYF. CDR3 coding DNA: TGTGCCAGCAGTTATCATACCGGGGGCTCCTACGAGCAGTACTTC.

This clonotype was detected only a few times. The gene calls are TRBV7-9 and TRBJ1-2; TRBD1 aligns across 8 bases. Germline V gene data show CDR1 as SEHNR and CDR2 as FQNEAQ (reference sequence). The CDR3 length is 18 residues. J lost 6 bases, V lost 5 bases, and 20 bases had no gene match. The CDR3 coding sequence is TGTGCCAGCAGCGCCCCCCCCTGGGACAGGCTTAGTCTCCATGGCTACACCTTC. Its translation is CASSAPPWDRLSLHGYTF.

The chain couples TRBV6-1 to TRBJ2-3; 9 nucleotides agree with TRBD2. Unmatched junction bases numbered 10, after V lost 6 bases and J lost 3 bases. Looked up from germline, CDR1 is MNHNS and CDR2 is SASEGT. This CDR3 is 16 amino acids long. The CDR3 is CASRPIAGEGTDTQYF. For the CDR3, the DNA is TGTGCCAGCAGACCTATAGCGGGAGAGGGAACAGATACGCAGTATTTT.

CDR3 region: CASSLVTRDEAFF. The CDR3, as DNA: TGTGCCAGCAGTTTAGTCACTCGGGATGAGGCTTTCTTT. The chain joins TRBV12-3 or TRBV12-4 to TRBJ1-1; D uncertain. The CDR3 consists of 13 residues. The V gene lost 1 base and the J gene lost 11 bases, with 14 bases spanning the gap.

In its sample, this clonotype was seen many times. The gene calls are TRBV20-1 and TRBJ1-3; D call uncertain. Germline V gives CDR1 DFQATT, CDR2 SNEGSKA (reference sequence). The CDR3 is 18 residues long. V lost 6 bases, J lost 4 bases, and 28 bases lay in between. In DNA form, the CDR3 reads TGCAGTGCCGGACGGGAAGCCCTTCTGGGTCTTGGAGGAAACACCATATATTTT. Translating gives CSAGREALLGLGGNTIYF.

The chain links TRBV11-1 to TRBJ2-1, with D possibly TRBD1 on 5 matching bases. The V gene's germline CDR1 is SGHAT and CDR2 FQDESV (reference sequence). This CDR3 spans 18 amino acids. Trimming removed 5 bases from V and 3 bases from J, with 23 bases in between. CDR3 sequence: CASSLGVSTYNYYNEQFF. In DNA form, the CDR3 reads TGTGCCAGCAGCCTAGGGGTCAGCACCTACAATTACTACAATGAGCAGTTCTTC. The full variable domain, its missing parts supplied by reference TRBV11-1 and TRBJ2-1, is EAEVAQSPRYKITEKSQAVAFWCDPISGHATLYWYRQILGQGPELLVQFQDESVVDDSQLPKDRFSAERLKGVDSTLKIQPAELGDSAMYLCASSLGVSTYNYYNEQFFGPGTRLTVL.

The chain uses TRBV28 and TRBJ2-5; D is perhaps TRBD1 (7 bases). Trimming removed 1 base at V and 5 bases at J, with 11 bases between. The germline gives CDR1 MDHEN, CDR2 SYDVKM. The CDR3 has 14 residues. The CDR3 sequence is CASSLSTGRETQYF. Written as DNA, the CDR3 is TGTGCCAGCAGTTTATCGACAGGGAGGGAGACCCAGTACTTC.

This clonotype was counted a few times. This chain links TRBV5-1 with TRBJ2-7; perhaps D is TRBD1 or TRBD2 (5 bases each). V was pared by 4 bases and J by 0 bases, with 11 bases between. CDR3 length equals 14 residues. In germline, CDR1 is SGHRS, CDR2 YFSETQ. The CDR3 region is CASSVRDHSYEQYF. The CDR3 nucleotides are TGCGCCAGCAGCGTTCGGGACCACTCCTACGAGCAGTACTTC.

This clonotype was detected only a few times. The rearrangement joins TRBV20-1 to TRBJ2-3; 13 bases fit TRBD2. Losses at the gene ends were 1 base for V and 3 bases for J; bases not matched to a gene: 4. Germline assignment: CDR1 DFQATT and CDR2 SNEGSKA (reference sequence). This CDR3 has 16 amino acids. This CDR3 reads CSARALGLAGTDTQYF. The CDR3 coding sequence is TGCAGTGCTAGAGCCCTGGGACTAGCGGGAACAGATACGCAGTATTTT.

This clonotype was counted only a few times. One junction end disagrees with the germline gene, perhaps due to a read error. The J gene is TRBJ1-1, the V gene TRBV7-3; a possible D gene is TRBD1 (6 bases). This CDR3 region has 18 residues. Germline V lookup: CDR1 SGHTA, CDR2 FQGTGA. The CDR3, as DNA: TGTGCCAGCAGTTTAAGCCCCGTCAGACAGGTGGGAGACACTGAAGCTTTCTTT. The encoded protein is CASSLSPVRQVGDTEAFF.

The J gene is TRBJ1-2, the V gene TRBV6-2 or TRBV6-3; D is perhaps TRBD1 (6 bases). V lost 6 bases, J lost 3 bases, and 20 bases lay in between. The CDR3 is 16 residues long. The germline gives CDR1 MNHEY, CDR2 SVGEGT. The CDR3 nucleotides read TGTGCCAGCAGAAAACCTGGACGGGGGCATGACTATGGCTACACCTTC. Its protein is CASRKPGRGHDYGYTF.

This clonotype was seen a handful of times. The rearrangement links TRBV12-3 or TRBV12-4 to TRBJ2-3; 14 positions match TRBD2. V lost 4 bases and J lost 4; bases outside the gene matches: 13. CDR3 length: 19 residues. CDR3 protein: CASSSAEGLAGASADTQYF. CDR3 nucleotide sequence: TGTGCCAGCAGTTCCGCCGAGGGACTAGCGGGGGCCTCCGCAGATACGCAGTATTTT.

This chain connects TRBV4-2 to TRBJ1-3; D gene ambiguous. The CDR3 extends over 15 amino acids. CDR1 LGHNA and CDR2 YNFKEQ come from the germline V gene. The V and J ends lost 3 bases and 3 bases respectively, with 12 bases between them. The CDR3 DNA reads TGTGCCAGCAGCCAGGCACTAGCTCTTGGAAACACCATATATTTT. This translates into CASSQALALGNTIYF.

This clonotype was picked up many times. This rearrangement joins TRBV7-8 to TRBJ2-3, with TRBD2 matching over 9 bases. V lost 5 bases and J lost 6; bases outside the gene matches: 6. This CDR3 has 14 residues. CDR1 is SGHVS, CDR2 FQNEAQ, per germline. CDR3 sequence reads: CASSVSGGDDTQYF. The CDR3 nucleotides are TGTGCCAGCAGCGTTAGCGGGGGTGATGATACGCAGTATTTT.

This clonotype was detected a few times. This rearrangement joins TRBV29-1 to TRBJ2-5, with TRBD1 matching 10 bases. Germline V lookup: CDR1 SQVTM, CDR2 ANQGSEA. The CDR3 loop spans 15 amino acids. The ends lost 6 bases at V and 0 bases at J; junction bases unmatched: 7. The CDR3 spells CSVGTGEPYQETQYF. For the CDR3, the DNA is TGCAGCGTGGGGACAGGGGAACCGTACCAAGAGACCCAGTACTTC.